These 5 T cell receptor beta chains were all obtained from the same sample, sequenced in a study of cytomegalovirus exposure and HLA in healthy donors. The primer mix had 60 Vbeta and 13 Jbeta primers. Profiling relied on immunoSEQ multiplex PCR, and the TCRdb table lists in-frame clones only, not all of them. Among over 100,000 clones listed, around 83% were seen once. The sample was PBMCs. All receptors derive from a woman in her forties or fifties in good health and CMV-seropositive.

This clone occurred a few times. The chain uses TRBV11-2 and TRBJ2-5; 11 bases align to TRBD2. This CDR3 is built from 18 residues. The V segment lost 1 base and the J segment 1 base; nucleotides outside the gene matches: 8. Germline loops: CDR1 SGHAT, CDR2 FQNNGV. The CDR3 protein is CASSLVVRLAGTQETQYF. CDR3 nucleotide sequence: TGTGCCAGCAGCTTAGTAGTGCGACTAGCGGGGACCCAAGAGACCCAGTACTTC.

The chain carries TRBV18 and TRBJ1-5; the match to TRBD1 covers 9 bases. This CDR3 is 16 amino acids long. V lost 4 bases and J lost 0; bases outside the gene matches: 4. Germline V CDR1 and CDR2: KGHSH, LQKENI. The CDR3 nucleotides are TGTGCCAGCTCACAACAGGGGGCAGGTAGCAATCAGCCCCAGCATTTT. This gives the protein CASSQQGAGSNQPQHF.

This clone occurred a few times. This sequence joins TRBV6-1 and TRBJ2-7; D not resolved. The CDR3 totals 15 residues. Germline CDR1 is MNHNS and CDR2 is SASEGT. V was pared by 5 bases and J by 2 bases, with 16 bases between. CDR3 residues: CASSPHVAATYEQYF. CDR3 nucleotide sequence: TGTGCCAGCAGTCCCCATGTGGCAGCGACCTACGAGCAGTACTTC.

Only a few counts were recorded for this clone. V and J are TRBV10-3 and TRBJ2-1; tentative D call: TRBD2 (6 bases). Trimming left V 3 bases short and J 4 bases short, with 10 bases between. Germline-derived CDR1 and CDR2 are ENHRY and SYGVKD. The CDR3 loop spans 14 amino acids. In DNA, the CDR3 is TGTGCCATCAGTGATCCGGGGGTATACAATGAGCAGTTCTTC. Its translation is CAISDPGVYNEQFF.

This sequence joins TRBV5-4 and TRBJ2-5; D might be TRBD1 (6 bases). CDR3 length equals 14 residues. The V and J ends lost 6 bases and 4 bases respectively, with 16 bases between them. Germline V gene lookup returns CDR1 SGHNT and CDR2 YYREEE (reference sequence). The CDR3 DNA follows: TGTGCCAGCAATGACCGTGGGGGCCGAGAGACCCAGTACTTC. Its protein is CASNDRGGRETQYF.